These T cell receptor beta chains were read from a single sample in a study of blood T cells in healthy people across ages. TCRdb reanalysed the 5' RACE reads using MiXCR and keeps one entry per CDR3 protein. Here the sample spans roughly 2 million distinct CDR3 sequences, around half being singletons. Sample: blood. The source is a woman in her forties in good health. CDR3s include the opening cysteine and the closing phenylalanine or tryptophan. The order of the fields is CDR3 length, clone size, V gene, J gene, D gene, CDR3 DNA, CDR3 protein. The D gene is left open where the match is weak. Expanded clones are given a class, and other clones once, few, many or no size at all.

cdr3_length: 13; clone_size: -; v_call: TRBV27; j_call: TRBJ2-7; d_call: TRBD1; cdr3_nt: TGTGCCAGCGGCCCGGGACAGCGCTACGAGCAGTACTTC; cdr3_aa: CASGPGQRYEQYF
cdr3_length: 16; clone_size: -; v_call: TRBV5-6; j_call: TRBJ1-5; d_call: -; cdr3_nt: TGTGCCAGCAGCTTGGGTCTGGGCGGAACCAATCAGCCCCAGCATTTT; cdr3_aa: CASSLGLGGTNQPQHF
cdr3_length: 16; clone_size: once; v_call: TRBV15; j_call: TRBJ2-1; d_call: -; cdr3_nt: TGTGCCACCAGCGGAGATTTCGGGATCCCCTACAATGAGCAGTTCTTC; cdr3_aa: CATSGDFGIPYNEQFF
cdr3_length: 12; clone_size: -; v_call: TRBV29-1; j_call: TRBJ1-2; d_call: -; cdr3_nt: TGCAGCGTTTCTCAGAAGTCCTATGGCTACACCTTC; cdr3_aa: CSVSQKSYGYTF
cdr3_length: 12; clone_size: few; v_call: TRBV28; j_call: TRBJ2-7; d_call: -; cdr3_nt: TGTGCCAGCAGCTCTGTAACCTACGAGCAGTACTTC; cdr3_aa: CASSSVTYEQYF
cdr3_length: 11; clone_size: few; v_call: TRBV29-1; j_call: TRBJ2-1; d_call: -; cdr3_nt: TGCAGTGTTTCCAGGGGAGGTGAGCAGTTCTTC; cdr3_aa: CSVSRGGEQFF
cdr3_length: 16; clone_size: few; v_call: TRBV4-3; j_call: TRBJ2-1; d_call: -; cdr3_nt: TGCGCCAGCAGCCAAGCTCGCCGGGGATCCTACAATGAGCAGTTCTTC; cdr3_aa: CASSQARRGSYNEQFF
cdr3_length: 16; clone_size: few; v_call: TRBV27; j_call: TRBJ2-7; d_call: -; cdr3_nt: TGTGCCAGCAGTTTATCGGTGATGGGGAGCTCCTACGAGCAGTACTTC; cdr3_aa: CASSLSVMGSSYEQYF
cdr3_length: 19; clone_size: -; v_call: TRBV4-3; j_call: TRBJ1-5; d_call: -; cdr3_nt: TGCGCCAGCAGCCAAGATGGGTTTCTTGAACAGGGATTCAATCAGCCCCAGCATTTT; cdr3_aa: CASSQDGFLEQGFNQPQHF
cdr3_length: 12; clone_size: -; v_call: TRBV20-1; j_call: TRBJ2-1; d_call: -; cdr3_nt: TGCAGTGCTAGAGGTATCAGCCTTGAGCAGTTCTTC; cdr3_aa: CSARGISLEQFF
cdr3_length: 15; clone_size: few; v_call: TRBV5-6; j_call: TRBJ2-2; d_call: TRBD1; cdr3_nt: TGTGCCAGCAGCCCGGACAGGGGAATAACCGGGGAGCTGTTTTTT; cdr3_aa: CASSPDRGITGELFF